The clone carrying this TCR beta chain has more than one count but fewer than ten. Its specificity is unknown. Germline trimming cut 0 bases from V and 4 bases from J; bases unmatched to any gene: 1. CDR1 is MNHNY and CDR2 is SVGAGI in the germline V gene (reference sequence). This CDR3 is built from 14 residues. In TCRdb, the RACE reads were re-called with MiXCR into one record per CDR3 protein. The table records tens of thousands of distinct CDR3 sequences, more than 8% of them present only once. These data come from a study of human T cells and chemical hapten exposure. On the study more broadly: Scalp application of diphenylcyclopropenone was performed weekly in patients across the entire approximately 24-week study. DPC (0.01%) was patch tested on the upper back and read at 6 days.

Whole-study results and caveats: The donors suffered from alopecia, so their immune response may not match that of healthy people. Patch test score was positively correlated with the counts of PT1 expanded TCRs.

The time point was: pre-sensitization, week 0. Treatment reported: therapeutic diphenylcyclopropenone sensitization with weekly scalp DPC. The sequence derives from a man aged 40-55 years with alopecia areata. Some clones in this sample may be carry-over from other donors' samples. This chain joins TRBV6-6 and TRBJ2-7; 9 positions match TRBD1. The sequencing here drew on whole blood, taken in connection with sensitization to the hapten diphenylcyclopropenone (DPC). The CDR3 reads CASSYSDRGYEQYF. CDR3 in DNA: TGTGCCAGCAGTTACTCAGACAGGGGGTACGAGCAGTACTTC.